The clone carrying this T cell receptor (beta chain) was seen a few times. The ends were cut back, 5 bases at V and 4 bases at J, with 15 bases in the middle. Germline loops: CDR1 MNHEY, CDR2 SMNVEV (reference sequence). This CDR3 comprises 15 residues. The repertoire was sequenced with immunoSEQ multiplex PCR; TCRdb's copy has only in-frame clones and lacks some. The sample has around 67,000 clones, approximately 83% seen once. The sample comes from a study of OX40 agonist ivuxolimab in advanced cancers. Whole-study context: Under the entry rules, prior anti-PD-1, anti-PD-L1 or anti-CTLA-4 therapy was allowed, and about 40% had some. The study reported partial responses in three patients: one hepatocellular carcinoma, two cutaneous melanoma.

The V gene is TRBV27, the J gene TRBJ2-1, with D possibly matching TRBD2 (7 bases). The TCR sequence derives from an adult with an advanced solid tumor such as melanoma, head and neck, liver or kidney cancer. Sequenced here: CD4+ or CD8+ T cells sorted from blood, sampled in a trial of the OX40 agonist ivuxolimab. CDR3 residues: CASSQAGALYNEQFF. The DNA for the CDR3 is TGTGCCAGCAGTCAGGCGGGGGCCTTATACAATGAGCAGTTCTTC.